This record concerns one TCR beta chain sequence. Antigen unknown. As the method for making TCR beta libraries, quantitative 5'-RACE with molecular barcodes was used. TCRdb ran MiXCR on the 5' RACE reads and lists one entry per CDR3 protein. The sample lists approximately 140,000 distinct CDR3 sequences, roughly 8% occurring once. This sample is drawn from a study of CD8 T cells in ankylosing spondylitis. General study points: Disease-linked clones bore a CD8+ phenotype, appearing relatively rarely in peripheral blood. Within ankylosing spondylitis blood, a TCR beta motif made up of under 10 highly homologous variants appeared to be characteristic. Reportedly, disease-linked clones are significantly enriched in ankylosing spondylitis patients' matched synovial fluid.

The V gene lost 6 bases and the J gene lost 7 bases, with 13 bases spanning the gap. The CDR3 sequence is 13 residues long. Germline assignment: CDR1 MDHEN and CDR2 SYDVKM. Sequencing used synovial fluid, either unsorted or a sorted T cell fraction (not recorded which). The chain couples TRBV28 to TRBJ2-4; TRBD2 might be the D (6 bases). The sequence was obtained from a male donor with ankylosing spondylitis. The CDR3 loop reads CASRLGSENIQYF. In DNA form, the CDR3 reads TGTGCCAGCAGACTCGGGAGTGAGAACATTCAGTACTTC.